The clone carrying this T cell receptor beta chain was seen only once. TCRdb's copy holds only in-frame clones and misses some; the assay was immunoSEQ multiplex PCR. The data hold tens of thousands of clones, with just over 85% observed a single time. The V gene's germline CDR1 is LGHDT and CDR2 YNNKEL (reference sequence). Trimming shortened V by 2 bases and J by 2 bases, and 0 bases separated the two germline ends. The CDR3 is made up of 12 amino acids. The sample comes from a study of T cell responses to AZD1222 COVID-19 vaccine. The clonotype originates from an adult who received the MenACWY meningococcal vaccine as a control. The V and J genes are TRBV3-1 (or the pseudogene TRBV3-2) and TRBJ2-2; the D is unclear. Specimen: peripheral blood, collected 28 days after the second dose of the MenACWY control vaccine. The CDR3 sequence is CASSQNTGELFF. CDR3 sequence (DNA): TGTGCCAGCAGCCAAAACACCGGGGAGCTGTTTTTT.